A single TCR beta chain is shown here with its context. The data were obtained in a study of blood T cell repertoires in COVID-19. Study in general: Samples of COVID-19 (acute and convalescent) were obtained from the United States, Italy and Spain.

Original methodology: Amplification from reference gene primers served as the basis for estimated nucleated cell counts. Profiled with immunoSEQ multiplex PCR; TCRdb holds only in-frame clones, not every one. Clonal size and the V and J genes are those of that table, whereas D and trimming came from the DNA. The sample lists about 59,000 clones, around 83% seen once, with around 3.7% in the top ten. The clonotype was recovered from a woman of 80 years or more with acute or convalescent COVID-19. Sequenced: peripheral blood.

The CDR3 DNA is TGTGCCAGCAGCTCCAGGTCAGCCGAGACCCAGTACTTC. Residues: CASSSRSAETQYF. The chain joins TRBV11-3 to TRBJ2-5; D remains unclear. This CDR3 spans 13 amino acids. V lost 4 bases and J lost 5, with 11 bases in between. From germline, CDR1 is SGHNT and CDR2 YENEEA.